This TCR beta chain was recorded in a study of technical replicates of blood from a few donors. The CDR3 has 13 amino acids. CDR1 and CDR2 (germline): SGHTA, FQGNSA. Between the trimmed V and J ends, which lost 1 base and 5 bases, there was a span of 8 bases. This table comes from immunoSEQ multiplex PCR, and its TCRdb copy is limited to in-frame clones, with some not included. The sample contains fewer than 100,000 clones, about 94% of which appear only once. Notes on this clone: The sample carries other DNA sequences with the same CDR3.

The sample was T cells isolated from PBMCs. V usage is TRBV7-2 and J usage is TRBJ1-1; no clear D gene. The sequence was obtained from a human donor in good health. The CDR3 nucleotides read TGTGCCAGCAGCTTAGAACGGTTTACTGAAGCTTTCTTT. Its protein product is CASSLERFTEAFF.